The next 28 T cell receptor beta chains were all read from a single sample in a study of cytomegalovirus exposure and HLA in healthy donors. Clones were sequenced by immunoSEQ multiplex PCR, and TCRdb holds only the in-frame ones, with some missing. The profile shows 200,000 to 250,000 clones, 83% of them singletons. Sequenced input: PBMCs. These receptors originate from a woman between 18 and 29 years old in good health and CMV-seronegative.

V is TRBV7-2 and J is TRBJ2-1; 9 positions agree with TRBD2. This CDR3 has 15 residues. Germline-derived CDR1 and CDR2 are SGHTA and FQGNSA. V dropped 5 bases and J dropped 0; count of bases not matched to a gene: 2. The CDR3 is CASSRGLASYNEQFF. The CDR3 DNA is TGTGCCAGCAGCAGGGGACTAGCCTCCTACAATGAGCAGTTCTTC.

V is TRBV5-1 and J is TRBJ2-2; D is possibly TRBD1 (6 bases). The V gene's germline CDR1 is SGHRS and CDR2 YFSETQ. CDR3 length equals 15 residues. V was clipped by 5 bases and J by 3 bases, with 14 bases between them. CDR3 nucleotide sequence: TGCGCCAGCAGTTCCGGGGACACAGACACCGGGGAGCTGTTTTTT. Its translation: CASSSGDTDTGELFF.

The V call is TRBV5-1, the J call TRBJ2-7; D unclear. Trimming stripped 3 bases from V and 2 bases from J, with 6 bases between. Germline V gives CDR1 SGHRS, CDR2 YFSETQ. The CDR3 spans 12 residues. The chain's CDR3 is CASSSDAYEQYF. The CDR3 DNA is TGCGCCAGCAGCTCCGATGCCTACGAGCAGTACTTC.

The chain links TRBV9 to TRBJ2-7, with 11 positions matching TRBD2. This CDR3 contains 15 residues. Losses at the gene ends were 2 bases for V and 2 bases for J; bases not matched to a gene: 3. The germline gives CDR1 SGDLS, CDR2 YYNGEE. This CDR3 is CASSVSGRATYEQYF. The CDR3 DNA follows: TGTGCCAGCAGCGTTAGCGGGAGGGCCACCTACGAGCAGTACTTC.

This clone came up once. V gene TRBV28 combines with J gene TRBJ1-2; no definite D call. The V end lost 7 bases, the J end lost 0 bases, and 15 bases lay between the germline ends. The CDR3 consists of 15 residues. Germline V gene sequence: CDR1 MDHEN, CDR2 SYDVKM. DNA of the CDR3: TGTGCCAGCATTACCGCGGGCAGCTCTAACTATGGCTACACCTTC. It yields the protein CASITAGSSNYGYTF.

V usage is TRBV29-1 and J usage is TRBJ1-3, with D unclear. This CDR3 is 15 amino acids long. Trimming took 6 bases from V and 0 from J, leaving 15 bases between them. Germline-derived CDR1 and CDR2 are SQVTM and ANQGSEA. The DNA of the CDR3 is TGCAGCGTGCGGCGAGACTCCAACTCTGGAAACACCATATATTTT. Its translation: CSVRRDSNSGNTIYF.

The V gene is TRBV29-1, the J gene TRBJ1-1, with TRBD1 identical over 12 bases. This CDR3 contains 15 residues. The junction had 8 bases not matched to a gene; V was cut back by 6 bases and J by 3 bases. The germline V gene encodes CDR1 SQVTM and CDR2 ANQGSEA. The CDR3 nucleotides read TGCAGCGTGTCGGGACAGGGGGCGCGGGACACTGAAGCTTTCTTT. As protein: CSVSGQGARDTEAFF.

This clone has just a few counts. This chain connects TRBV5-1 to TRBJ2-5; 8 nucleotides line up with TRBD1. The CDR3 has 16 residues. V was pared by 4 bases and J by 5 bases, with 13 bases of the junction left unmatched. Germline CDR1 is SGHRS and CDR2 is YFSETQ. The DNA for the CDR3 is TGCGCCAGCAGCCAACAAGGGACAGGAGGCAGGGAGACCCAGTACTTC. Translating gives CASSQQGTGGRETQYF.

V and J are TRBV5-4 and TRBJ1-2; the match to TRBD1 covers 7 bases. Losses at the gene ends were 4 bases for V and 4 bases for J; bases not matched to a gene: 4. Germline CDR1 reads SGHNT; CDR2 reads YYREEE (reference sequence). The CDR3 runs to 13 residues. In nucleotides, the CDR3 is TGTGCCAGCAGCCCGGGACAGACCTATGGCTACACCTTC. Its protein product is CASSPGQTYGYTF.

This rearrangement joins TRBV7-9 to TRBJ2-7; no clear D gene. This CDR3 has 12 residues. CDR1 is SEHNR and CDR2 is FQNEAQ in the germline V gene (reference sequence). V gave up 4 bases and J gave up 3 bases, with 7 bases separating them. The CDR3 here is CASSSNSYEQYF. Here the CDR3 DNA reads TGTGCCAGCAGCTCCAACAGCTACGAGCAGTACTTC.

The genes are TRBV14 and TRBJ1-2; TRBD1 matches 10 bases. V trimming: 2 bases; J trimming: 2 bases; junction bases outside the gene matches: 8. CDR3 length equals 17 residues. Germline CDR1 SGHDN, CDR2 FVKESK. The chain's CDR3 is CASSQRSRQGANYGYTF. CDR3 DNA: TGTGCCAGCAGCCAACGGAGCCGACAGGGGGCGAACTATGGCTACACCTTC. The full variable domain, with the rest looked up from reference TRBV14 and TRBJ1-2, is EAGVTQFPSHSVIEKGQTVTLRCDPISGHDNLYWYRRVMGKEIKFLLHFVKESKQDESGMPNNRFLAERTGGTYSTLKVQPAELEDSGVYFCASSQRSRQGANYGYTFGSGTRLTVV.

This clone was seen just once. The gene calls are TRBV27 and TRBJ2-5; 7 positions agree with TRBD1. V trimming: 5 bases; J trimming: 8 bases; junction bases outside the gene matches: 5. The CDR3 is made up of 12 amino acids. Germline loops: CDR1 MNHEY, CDR2 SMNVEV (reference sequence). CDR3 in DNA: TGTGCCAGCAGTGAGACAGGGTCAACCCAGTACTTC. This codes for CASSETGSTQYF.

In its sample, this clone was seen a few times. This chain connects TRBV5-1 to TRBJ1-5, with D perhaps TRBD1 (5 bases). This CDR3 is 15 amino acids long. The V end lost 0 bases, the J end lost 2 bases, and 9 bases lay between the germline ends. Germline V lookup: CDR1 SGHRS, CDR2 YFSETQ. In nucleotides, the CDR3 is TGCGCCAGCAGCTTGGAAGGGGCGGGCAATCAGCCCCAGCATTTT. This translates into CASSLEGAGNQPQHF.

This rearrangement joins TRBV5-1 to TRBJ1-2, with D maybe TRBD1 (6 bases). V lost 4 bases to trimming and J lost 2 bases, with 9 bases between them. This CDR3 spans 13 amino acids. Germline values: CDR1 SGHRS, CDR2 YFSETQ. The chain's CDR3 is CASSVTGNYGYTF. The CDR3 coding sequence is TGCGCCAGCAGCGTCACAGGGAACTATGGCTACACCTTC.

The rearrangement uses TRBV4-2 and TRBJ1-2; possible D gene TRBD1, 6 bases. Germline CDR1 reads LGHNA; CDR2 reads YNFKEQ. The CDR3 covers 15 residues. V was trimmed by 0 bases and J by 8 bases, leaving 16 bases between them. The CDR3 DNA reads as TGTGCCAGCAGCCAAGACGGGGGGGCGCCTATGGGCTACACCTTC. This sequence encodes CASSQDGGAPMGYTF.

CDR3 residues: CASGRGNTEAFF. Written as DNA, the CDR3 is TGTGCCAGCGGTCGGGGGAATACTGAAGCTTTCTTT. This chain uses TRBV6-5 with TRBJ1-1, with TRBD1 as a possible D gene (5 bases). Trimming removed 8 bases at V and 5 bases at J, with 12 bases between. CDR3 length: 12 residues. Germline CDR1 reads MNHEY; CDR2 reads SVGAGI.

V usage is TRBV30 and J usage is TRBJ2-1; the match to TRBD1 covers 9 bases. Germline values: CDR1 GTSNPN, CDR2 SVGIG (reference sequence). There are 16 residues in the CDR3. V was pared by 3 bases and J by 1 base, with 7 bases of the junction left unmatched. The CDR3 DNA sequence: TGTGCCTGGAGGGCCGGGACAGGGAAATCCTACAATGAGCAGTTCTTC. Protein: CAWRAGTGKSYNEQFF.

This clone has just a few counts. This chain's CDR3 is CASSLGGEGIFGNTIYF. The DNA for the CDR3 is TGCGCCAGCAGCTTGGGCGGAGAGGGTATATTCGGAAACACCATATATTTT. V is TRBV5-1 and J is TRBJ1-3; D is unresolved. The V end lost 0 bases, the J end lost 4 bases, and 17 bases lay between the germline ends. The CDR3 is made up of 17 amino acids. CDR1 and CDR2 (germline): SGHRS, YFSETQ.

The chain is built from TRBV29-1 and TRBJ2-2; a weak D match, TRBD2 (6 bases). Germline-derived CDR1 and CDR2 are SQVTM and ANQGSEA. Trimming pared 7 bases from V and 6 bases from J, leaving 18 bases between. The CDR3 has 14 amino acids. CDR3 loop: CSGLGGTTAGELFF. Written as DNA, the CDR3 is TGCAGCGGCCTCGGGGGTACCACGGCCGGGGAGCTGTTTTTT.

The genes are TRBV6-5 and TRBJ1-1; the D is unclear. V lost 6 bases and J 5 bases, leaving 19 bases between the germline ends. The CDR3 totals 15 residues. CDR1 and CDR2 from the germline V gene are MNHEY and SVGAGI. The CDR3 sequence is CASSLDERRWTEAFF. The CDR3 nucleotides are TGTGCCAGCAGCCTTGACGAAAGGAGATGGACTGAAGCTTTCTTT.

The rearrangement joins TRBV2 to TRBJ1-2; a possible D gene is TRBD1 (5 bases). Germline V gives CDR1 SNHLY, CDR2 FYNNEI. The CDR3 runs to 13 residues. The germline V and J ends were trimmed by 6 bases and 1 base, with 9 bases remaining between them. In DNA, the CDR3 is TGTGCCAGCAGGGGGGGAGATAACTATGGCTACACCTTC. This codes for CASRGGDNYGYTF.

The chain combines TRBV18 with TRBJ1-6, with no clear D. The CDR3 length is 12 residues. Trimming took 6 bases from V and 10 from J, leaving 10 bases between them. Germline V gene lookup returns CDR1 KGHSH and CDR2 LQKENI. The CDR3 protein is CASSYLPSPLHF. CDR3 DNA: TGTGCCAGCTCCTATCTCCCATCACCCCTCCACTTT. Supplemented by reference TRBV18 and TRBJ1-6, the full variable domain reads NAGVMQNPRHLVRRRGQEARLRCSPMKGHSHVYWYRQLPEEGLKFMVYLQKENIIDESGMPKERFSAEFPKEGPSILRIQQVVRGDSAAYFCASSYLPSPLHFGNGTRLTVT.

This clone was observed a few times. This rearrangement joins TRBV4-2 to TRBJ1-6; D perhaps matches TRBD1 (6 bases). V dropped 0 bases and J dropped 7 bases, with 13 bases sitting between them. This CDR3 comprises 16 residues. Germline CDR1 is LGHNA and CDR2 is YNFKEQ. CDR3: CASSQESGAGNSPLHF. CDR3 DNA sequence: TGTGCCAGCAGCCAAGAGTCGGGGGCTGGGAATTCACCCCTCCACTTT.

Notes on this clone: At one boundary the junction diverges from the germline segment, which might be a read error. This sequence joins TRBV28 and TRBJ1-2, with unresolved D. The CDR3 has 12 amino acids. The germline V gene encodes CDR1 MDHEN and CDR2 SYDVKM. This CDR3 reads CASSLGNHGYTF. The CDR3 region has the DNA TGTGCCAGCAGTTTAGGTAACCATGGCTACACCTTC.

The CDR3 DNA reads as TGCGCCAGCAGCCAAGAAAGGGCTAGCGGGAGTGTAAATGAGCAGTTCTTC. Residues: CASSQERASGSVNEQFF. The rearrangement joins TRBV4-1 to TRBJ2-1, with 10 positions matching TRBD2. The CDR3 has 17 residues. CDR1 is MGHRA, CDR2 YSYEKL, per germline. The V gene end was trimmed by 0 bases and the J gene end by 7 bases; junction bases not matched to a gene: 9.

The chain is built from TRBV5-1 and TRBJ2-3; 7 bases align to TRBD1. CDR3 length: 15 amino acids. Germline assignment: CDR1 SGHRS and CDR2 YFSETQ. The J segment lost 4 bases and the V segment lost 5 bases, leaving 10 bases of the junction unmatched. The DNA for the CDR3 is TGCGCCAGCAGTTCTGGACAGGTGGAACCAGATACGCAGTATTTT. Translated: CASSSGQVEPDTQYF.

The chain recombines TRBV6-1 with TRBJ1-2; D unresolved. The V end was cut by 3 bases, the J end by 2 bases, with 16 bases between. The CDR3 is made up of 16 amino acids. In germline, CDR1 is MNHNS, CDR2 SASEGT. The CDR3 protein is CASSDYSPSTNYGYTF. CDR3 bases: TGTGCCAGCAGTGATTACAGCCCTTCCACAAACTATGGCTACACCTTC.

The chain employs TRBV13 and TRBJ2-7; TRBD1 might be the D (6 bases). V gave up 4 bases and J gave up 2 bases, with 15 bases separating them. This CDR3 comprises 15 residues. Germline V gene sequence: CDR1 PRHDT, CDR2 FYEKMQ (reference sequence). The CDR3 loop is CASSSSLGQTYEQYF. For the CDR3, the DNA is TGTGCCAGCAGCTCCAGCCTCGGACAGACCTACGAGCAGTACTTC.